A selection of T cell receptor beta chains follows, all from one sample in a study of T cells in Graves' hyperthyroidism and ophthalmopathy. TCRdb reprocessed the multiplex PCR reads via MiXCR and lists one record per CDR3 protein. The sample shows under 700,000 distinct CDR3 sequences, around 46% of them seen only once. Sequencing input: peripheral blood or thyroid tissue (not recorded which). These receptors originate from a woman aged 18-29 years with Graves' hyperthyroidism. Both conserved end residues are trimmed from each CDR3.

length,V,CDR3
11,TRBV29-1,SQGYGGGNGYT
12,TRBV2,ASIAGLNTGELF
11,TRBV12-3/TRBV12-4,ASRRGVQETQY
10,TRBV5-1,ASSLDLETQY
15,TRBV29-1,SVLLWDILQANTEAF
9,TRBV29-1,SVGETDTQY
13,TRBV11-2,ASSLVGGGSETQY
13,TRBV7-3,ASSDLREHDETQY
12,TRBV7-2,ASSLTLGTGELF
10,TRBV20-1,SAGGRIETQY
12,TRBV20-1,SARNRVGNQPQH
12,TRBV25-1,ASSEYGAVTEAF
11,TRBV5-1,ASSLVGPGEAF
13,TRBV7-2,ASSTMGTGGYEQY
12,TRBV24-1,ATSGGLSGGEQY
13,TRBV20-1,SARDRGNHLYEQY
11,TRBV2,ASRPAGNTEAF
13,TRBV10-3,AIRYQGTVNTEAF
12,TRBV29-1,SLHDRAANEKLF
11,TRBV20-1,SAREVEMGEQY
11,TRBV6-5,ASSTGIHQPQH
10,TRBV11-1,ASRLEFYEQY
13,TRBV25-1,ASRPGQASSYEQY
10,TRBV29-1,SVVGTMGTQY
11,TRBV29-1,SVQGAGANVLT
15,TRBV2,ASSWTGASSGANVLT
12,TRBV25-1,ASSYDGGTGELF
11,TRBV10-3,AISDSGQETQY
12,TRBV25-1,ASSDSDRVYGYT
12,TRBV2,ASSEQGWESPLH
12,TRBV7-9,ASSWDRGLGGYT
9,TRBV7-6,ASSSGGEQY
12,TRBV12-3/TRBV12-4,ASSLRDRDEKLF
14,TRBV24-1,ATSDAGQGYSHGYT
10,TRBV11-2,ASSQDRVKAF
12,TRBV2,ASSLEGSSYGQY
13,TRBV19,ASSIVWTPTYEQY
13,TRBV24-1,ATSEMTTGQETQY
14,TRBV29-1,SVVAGTSGVSYEQY
11,TRBV2,ASSFRGASGYT
11,TRBV11-2,ASSSHRGQPQY
12,TRBV7-3,ASSPGTEYTEAF
13,TRBV14,ASSQDGAGTETQY
14,TRBV11-2,ASSSFGLAGGSGYT